These T cell receptor beta chains were read from a single sample in a study of CD8 T cell repertoires and HIV-1 epitope variants. These receptors have no identified antigens. TCRdb keeps only in-frame clones here, not all; method: immunoSEQ multiplex PCR. The data show about 5,000 clones, roughly two thirds seen once. Sequencing was done on a sample of cultured CD8+ T cells derived from PBMCs. Receptor source: a male donor with HIV. CDR3s leave out the opening cysteine and the closing phenylalanine or tryptophan.

V: TRBV28
CDR3: ASSLRTGADYEQY

V: TRBV9
CDR3: ASSATGTGNEKLF

V: TRBV28
CDR3: ASSPGQLQETQY

V: TRBV11-2
CDR3: ASSSEIGSSYEQY

V: TRBV7-9
CDR3: ASSFGPENEQY

V: TRBV5-5
CDR3: ASSLGVDYEQY

V: TRBV5-1
CDR3: ASSLASGLAGNNEQF

V: TRBV28
CDR3: ASSQLGETAEPQH

V: TRBV27
CDR3: ASFSAEDGQETQY

V: TRBV18
CDR3: ASSPSGSSYEQY

V: TRBV28
CDR3: ASSYFDEQF

V: TRBV6-6
CDR3: ASSYFQDRGGYT

V: TRBV19
CDR3: ASSIAGDSLYEQY

V: TRBV7-6
CDR3: ASSQGSGANTEAF

V: TRBV7-8
CDR3: ASSLGDRKYEQY

V: TRBV5-1
CDR3: ASSLYGGTEAF

V: TRBV4-1
CDR3: ASSQDRQGAQDYGYT

V: TRBV9
CDR3: ASSVGTAGVRAF

V: TRBV15
CDR3: ATSRSRGTDEAF

V: TRBV2
CDR3: ASSPPDTGELF

V: TRBV5-4
CDR3: ASSLRDNSPLH

V: TRBV7-2
CDR3: ASSTNAGDVTNYGYT

V: TRBV5-6
CDR3: ASSLPGLTTYNEQF

V: TRBV4-3
CDR3: ASSQTRGKDTEAF

V: TRBV28
CDR3: ASSFGGNSYGYT

V: TRBV2
CDR3: AWGGQTNEKLF

V: TRBV4-3
CDR3: ASSLFGQGDTEAF

V: TRBV5-6
CDR3: ASSLGDSLYGYT

V: TRBV5-4
CDR3: ASSPDAGDSTDTQY

V: TRBV7-6
CDR3: ASSLYSWNEQY

V: TRBV6-1
CDR3: ASSGFWRNQPQH

V: TRBV18
CDR3: ASSPKDRGGF

V: TRBV18
CDR3: ASSPEGETQY

V: TRBV2
CDR3: ASIFATTYEQY

V: TRBV28
CDR3: ASSRDISYEQY

V: TRBV7-9
CDR3: ASSLAGQGVDYEQY

V: TRBV7-2
CDR3: ASSTGLALDTQY

V: TRBV6-5
CDR3: ASSSDSTGELF

V: TRBV25-1
CDR3: ASSEETINEQF

V: TRBV4-2
CDR3: AGSQDTGNYGYT

V: TRBV7-7
CDR3: ASSLDPNTGELF

V: TRBV18
CDR3: ASSPLGGSTTDTQY

V: TRBV29-1
CDR3: SVQGFDTQETQY

V: TRBV7-6
CDR3: ASSFYSGANVLT

V: TRBV7-6
CDR3: ASSSSTGTGLDGYT

V: TRBV7-9
CDR3: ASSLEQGWEDTQY

V: TRBV13
CDR3: ASSPSIYNEQF

V: TRBV6-6
CDR3: ASSYSLPGGADGYT

V: TRBV7-9
CDR3: ASSFSERVTDTQY

V: TRBV19
CDR3: ASSIILGNEQY